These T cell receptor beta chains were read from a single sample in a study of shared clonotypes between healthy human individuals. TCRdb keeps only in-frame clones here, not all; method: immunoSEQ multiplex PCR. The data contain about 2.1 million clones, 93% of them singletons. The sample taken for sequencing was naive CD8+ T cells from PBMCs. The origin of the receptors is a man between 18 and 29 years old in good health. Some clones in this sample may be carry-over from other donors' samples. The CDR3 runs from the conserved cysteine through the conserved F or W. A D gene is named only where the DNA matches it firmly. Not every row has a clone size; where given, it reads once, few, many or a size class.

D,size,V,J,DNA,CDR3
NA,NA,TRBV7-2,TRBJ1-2,TGTGCCAGCAGCCTGACCGCCTTCTATGGCTACACCTTC,CASSLTAFYGYTF
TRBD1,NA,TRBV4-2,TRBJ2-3,TGTGCCAGCAGCCAGGTATTTCTCCCGGGACAGGGAGACACAGATACGCAGTATTTT,CASSQVFLPGQGDTDTQYF
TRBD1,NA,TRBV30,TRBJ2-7,TGTGCCTGGAGCGAAAGACAGGGGGTCTACGAGCAGTACTTC,CAWSERQGVYEQYF
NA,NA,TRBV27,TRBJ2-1,TGTGCCAGCAGTTGGGATAGAGAAGTTCCTAATGATGAGCAGTTCTTC,CASSWDREVPNDEQFF
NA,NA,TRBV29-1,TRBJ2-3,TGCAGCGACAGTAACACGCAGTATTTT,CSDSNTQYF
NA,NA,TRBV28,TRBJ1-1,TGTGCCAGCAGTTTCTGGGACCGGAGGGGCACTGAAGCTTTCTTT,CASSFWDRRGTEAFF
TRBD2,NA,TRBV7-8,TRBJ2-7,TGTGCCAGCAGCCCGGGGGGGGCCTACGAGCAGTACTTC,CASSPGGAYEQYF
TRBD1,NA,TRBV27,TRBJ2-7,TGTGCCAGCAGTTTGGGAAGGGACAGGAGCTCCTACGAGCAGTACTTC,CASSLGRDRSSYEQYF
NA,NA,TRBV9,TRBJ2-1,TGTGCCAGCAGCGCCGACCTGGGCGAGCAGTTCTTC,CASSADLGEQFF
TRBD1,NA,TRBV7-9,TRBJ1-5,TGTGCCAGCAGCTTCGATGGACAGGGTAACAATCAGCCCCAGCATTTT,CASSFDGQGNNQPQHF
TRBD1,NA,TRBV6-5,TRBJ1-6,TGTGCCAGCAGTTACGGACAGGGGGACGGTTCACCCCTCCACTTT,CASSYGQGDGSPLHF
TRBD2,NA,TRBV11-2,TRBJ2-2,TGTGCCAGCAGCCCCCGGACTAGCGCGACCGGGGAGCTGTTTTTT,CASSPRTSATGELFF
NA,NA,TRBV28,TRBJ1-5,TGTGCCAGCACACCTATACCATGGAGACCGGATTATCAGCCCCAGCATTTT,CASTPIPWRPDYQPQHF
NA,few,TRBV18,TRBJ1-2,TGTGCCAGCTCACCACCGCGAGGATCTGGCTACACCTTC,CASSPPRGSGYTF
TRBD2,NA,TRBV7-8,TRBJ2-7,TGTGCCAGCTCAATAGCGGGAGTTGTCTACGAGCAGTACTTC,CASSIAGVVYEQYF
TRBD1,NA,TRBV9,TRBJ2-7,TGTGCCAGCAGCGCCGGACAGGGAATTAACGAGCAGTACTTC,CASSAGQGINEQYF
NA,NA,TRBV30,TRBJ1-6,TGTGCCTGTCTCATGGGCTATGGTTCACCCCTCCACTTT,CACLMGYGSPLHF
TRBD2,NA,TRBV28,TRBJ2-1,TGTGCCAGCAGTTTAGACCGGACTAGCGAGTACAATGAGCAGTTCTTC,CASSLDRTSEYNEQFF
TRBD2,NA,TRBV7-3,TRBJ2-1,TGTGCCAGCAGCTTATGGACTAGCGGGTGGGATGAGCAGTTCTTC,CASSLWTSGWDEQFF
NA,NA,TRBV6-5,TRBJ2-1,TGTGCCAGCAGTTACTCGGACTTCAATGAGCAGTTCTTC,CASSYSDFNEQFF
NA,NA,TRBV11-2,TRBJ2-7,TGTGCCAGCAGCTCCCTTTCCAGCGGAATGAACTACGAGCAGTACTTC,CASSSLSSGMNYEQYF
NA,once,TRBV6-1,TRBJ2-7,TGTGCCAGCAGGATGGTGACAGGCTCCTACGAGCAGTACTTC,CASRMVTGSYEQYF
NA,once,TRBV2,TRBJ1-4,TGTGCCAGCAGTGAAGGACCAACTGGCGAAAAACTGTTTTTT,CASSEGPTGEKLFF
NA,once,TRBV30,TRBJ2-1,TGTGCCTGGGGGCTGAGGCCTTACAATGAGCAGTTCTTC,CAWGLRPYNEQFF
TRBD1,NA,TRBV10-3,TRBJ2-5,TGTGCCATCAGTGAAGGGACAGGGGGCGAAGAGACCCAGTACTTC,CAISEGTGGEETQYF
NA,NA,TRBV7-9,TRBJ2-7,TGTGCCAGCAGCTTAAGGCAGGTTGACGAGCAGTACTTC,CASSLRQVDEQYF
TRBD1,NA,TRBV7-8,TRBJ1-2,TGTGCCAGCAGCTACAGGGGGACCTATGGCTACACCTTC,CASSYRGTYGYTF
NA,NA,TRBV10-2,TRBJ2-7,TGCGCCAGCACCCGAACAGGGGGGGTATACGAGCAGTACTTC,CASTRTGGVYEQYF
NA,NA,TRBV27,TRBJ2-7,TGTGCCAGCAGTTTCGGCCTAAGCTCCTACGAGCAGTACTTC,CASSFGLSSYEQYF
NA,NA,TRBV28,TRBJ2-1,TGTGCCAGCAACGAATTGAGGACGGCCTCCCTCTACAATGAGCAGTTCTTC,CASNELRTASLYNEQFF
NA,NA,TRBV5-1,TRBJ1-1,TGCGCCAGCAGCTTCCCCACGTCGGGGGTTGAAACTGAAGCTTTCTTT,CASSFPTSGVETEAFF